This entry describes one TCR beta chain. These data are taken from a study of blood T cell repertoires in COVID-19. Overall study: Whether acute or convalescent, the COVID-19 samples came from the United States, Italy and Spain. The cDNA or gDNA used as material had been derived from T cells, B-cell-depleted T cells, or PBMCs.

The age range of participants was 18 to 89 years, with residence in fewer than 25 US areas. Assignments of participants to cohorts depended upon their own reported clinical history. Trimming took 6 bases from V and 0 from J; bases not matched to a gene: 15. The CDR3 sequence is 19 residues long. Germline assignment: CDR1 MDHEN and CDR2 SYDVKM. The data were produced by immunoSEQ multiplex PCR, yet TCRdb's version contains in-frame clones alone and is incomplete. The profile shows a few hundred thousand clones, roughly 87% of them singletons. The chain recombines TRBV28 with TRBJ2-1; 9 bases map to TRBD1. Specimen: PBMCs or T cells enriched from blood (not recorded which). The clonotype was recovered from a woman in her twenties or thirties who had recovered from COVID-19. The CDR3: CASRLGTGSFKHSYNEQFF. DNA for the CDR3: TGTGCCAGCAGACTTGGGACAGGGAGTTTTAAGCACTCCTACAATGAGCAGTTCTTC.